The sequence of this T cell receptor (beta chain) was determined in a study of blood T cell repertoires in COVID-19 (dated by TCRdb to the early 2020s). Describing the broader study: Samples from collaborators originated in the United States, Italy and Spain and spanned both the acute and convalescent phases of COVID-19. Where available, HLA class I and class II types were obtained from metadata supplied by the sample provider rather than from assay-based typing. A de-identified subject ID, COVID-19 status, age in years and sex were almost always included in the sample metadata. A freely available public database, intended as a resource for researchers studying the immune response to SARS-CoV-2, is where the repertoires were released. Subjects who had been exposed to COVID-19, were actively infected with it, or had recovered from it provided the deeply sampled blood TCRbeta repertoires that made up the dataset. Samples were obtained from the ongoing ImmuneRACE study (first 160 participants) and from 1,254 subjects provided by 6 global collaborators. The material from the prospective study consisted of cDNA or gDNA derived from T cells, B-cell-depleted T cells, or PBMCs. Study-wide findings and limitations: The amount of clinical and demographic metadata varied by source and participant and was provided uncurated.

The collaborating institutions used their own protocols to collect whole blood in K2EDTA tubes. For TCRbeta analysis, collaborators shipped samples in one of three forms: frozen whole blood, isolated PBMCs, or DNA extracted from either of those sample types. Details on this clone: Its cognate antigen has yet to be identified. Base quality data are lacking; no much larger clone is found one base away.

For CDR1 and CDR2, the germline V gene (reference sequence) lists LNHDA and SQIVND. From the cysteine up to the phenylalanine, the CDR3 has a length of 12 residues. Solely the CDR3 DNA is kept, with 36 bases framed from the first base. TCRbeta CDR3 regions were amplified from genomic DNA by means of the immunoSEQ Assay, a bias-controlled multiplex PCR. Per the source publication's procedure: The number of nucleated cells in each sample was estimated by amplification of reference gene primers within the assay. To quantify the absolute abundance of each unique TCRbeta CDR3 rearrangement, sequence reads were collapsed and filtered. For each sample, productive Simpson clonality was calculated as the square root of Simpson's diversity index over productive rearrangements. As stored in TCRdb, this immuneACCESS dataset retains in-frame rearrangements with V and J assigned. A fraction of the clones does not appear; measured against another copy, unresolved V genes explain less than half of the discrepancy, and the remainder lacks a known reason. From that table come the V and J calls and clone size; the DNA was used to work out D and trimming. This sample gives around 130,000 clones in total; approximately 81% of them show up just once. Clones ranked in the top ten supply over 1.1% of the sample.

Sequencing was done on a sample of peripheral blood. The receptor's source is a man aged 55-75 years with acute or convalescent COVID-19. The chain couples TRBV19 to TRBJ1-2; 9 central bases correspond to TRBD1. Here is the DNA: TGTTGTGCGGGACAGGGTCGAGGAGGCTACACCTTC. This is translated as CCAGQGRGGYTF.